The source of this TCR beta chain is a study of identical twins. Each CDR3 protein is one row after TCRdb ran MiXCR on the 5' RACE reads. The sample includes around 1.7 million distinct CDR3 sequences, about 32% of them seen just once. The junction had 6 bases not matched to a gene; V was cut back by 5 bases and J by 6 bases. CDR3 length: 14 amino acids. In its sample, this clonotype was seen a few times. This clonotype originated in a newborn girl in good health. This chain uses TRBV12-3 or TRBV12-4 with TRBJ1-5; 8 bases are shared with TRBD1. Sequencing was done on a sample of cord blood. Written as DNA, the CDR3 is TGTGCCAGCAGTCCCCGACAGGGGTTTCAGCCCCAGCATTTT. Translating it yields CASSPRQGFQPQHF.